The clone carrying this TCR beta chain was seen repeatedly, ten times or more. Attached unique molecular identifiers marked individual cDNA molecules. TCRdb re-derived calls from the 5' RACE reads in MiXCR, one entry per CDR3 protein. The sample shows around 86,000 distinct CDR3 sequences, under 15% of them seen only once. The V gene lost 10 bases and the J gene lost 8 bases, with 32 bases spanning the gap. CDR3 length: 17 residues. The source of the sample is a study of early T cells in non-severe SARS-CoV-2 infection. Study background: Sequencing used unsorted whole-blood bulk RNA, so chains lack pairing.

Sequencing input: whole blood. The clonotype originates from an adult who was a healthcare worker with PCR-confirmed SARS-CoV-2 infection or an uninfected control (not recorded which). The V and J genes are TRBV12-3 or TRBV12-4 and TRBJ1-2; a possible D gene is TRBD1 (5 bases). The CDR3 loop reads CANPPLNPGRTYGGYTF. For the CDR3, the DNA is TGTGCCAACCCACCCTTGAATCCGGGACGGACCTATGGCGGCTACACCTTC.